A selection of T cell receptor beta chains follows, all from one sample in a study of response to subunit inactivated influenza vaccine. TCRdb redid the calling of the RT-PCR reads with MiXCR, one entry per CDR3 protein. The table lists more than 450,000 distinct CDR3 sequences, 10% to 15% of them singletons. The source material was PBMCs from blood, sampled on the day of vaccination. The receptor source for this set is a man in his fifties or sixties who received an inactivated influenza vaccine. Each CDR3 is given with its conserved first and last residue. Fields, in order: V gene, D gene, J gene, clone size, CDR3 DNA, CDR3 protein. A D gene is named only where the DNA matches it firmly. Clone size appears in some rows only: once, few, many, or a class for an expanded clone.

V: TRBV5-1; D: -; J: TRBJ1-1; size: many; DNA: TGCGCCAGCAGCCCGCTGGGAGATGAAGCTTTCTTT; CDR3: CASSPLGDEAFF
V: TRBV29-1; D: -; J: TRBJ1-1; size: few; DNA: TGCAGCGTAGCTACAGGAGATAGAGCTTTCTTT; CDR3: CSVATGDRAFF
V: TRBV20-1; D: -; J: TRBJ2-7; size: -; DNA: TGCAGTGCTAGCTTCGAGCAGTACTTC; CDR3: CSASFEQYF
V: TRBV10-3; D: -; J: TRBJ2-3; size: few; DNA: TGTGCCATCAGTGAGGAAACAGATACGCAGTATTTT; CDR3: CAISEETDTQYF
V: TRBV10-3; D: TRBD1; J: TRBJ2-7; size: -; DNA: TGTGCCATCATGAGGGGACAGGGCTACGAGCAGTACTTC; CDR3: CAIMRGQGYEQYF
V: TRBV20-1; D: -; J: TRBJ2-1; size: -; DNA: TGCAGTGCGAGACAAAGAGGGGGCTCCTACAATGAGCAGTTCTTC; CDR3: CSARQRGGSYNEQFF
V: TRBV14; D: TRBD2; J: TRBJ2-7; size: -; DNA: TGTGCCAGCAGCCAAGGGACTAGCGGGATAGGGGAGCAGTACTTC; CDR3: CASSQGTSGIGEQYF
V: TRBV29-1; D: -; J: TRBJ2-5; size: many; DNA: TGCAGCGTTGAAGATCGTTTAGCCTACCAAGAGACCCAGTACTTC; CDR3: CSVEDRLAYQETQYF
V: TRBV12-3/TRBV12-4; D: -; J: TRBJ2-3; size: few; DNA: TGTGCCAGCAGTTTAGGGCCCCTGGGGATCACAGATACGCAGTATTTT; CDR3: CASSLGPLGITDTQYF
V: TRBV29-1; D: TRBD1; J: TRBJ2-3; size: -; DNA: TGCAGCGTTCTGCGAACAGGGGGCACAGATACGCAGTATTTT; CDR3: CSVLRTGGTDTQYF
V: TRBV15; D: -; J: TRBJ1-1; size: -; DNA: TGTGCCACCAGCAGAGATCTGGGGTTCACTGAAGCTTTCTTT; CDR3: CATSRDLGFTEAFF
V: TRBV11-3; D: TRBD1; J: TRBJ2-1; size: -; DNA: TGTGCCAGCAGCTTAGGAGGGACAGGGAGTGAGCAGTTCTTC; CDR3: CASSLGGTGSEQFF
V: TRBV20-1; D: TRBD2; J: TRBJ2-3; size: -; DNA: TGCAGTGCCCGCGGGAGTACTAGCACAGATACGCAGTATTTT; CDR3: CSARGSTSTDTQYF
V: TRBV27; D: TRBD2; J: TRBJ2-3; size: -; DNA: TGTGCCAGCAGTTTACCAGCGGGGGGGCTGTATTTT; CDR3: CASSLPAGGLYF
V: TRBV7-2; D: -; J: TRBJ2-7; size: few; DNA: TGTGCCAGCAGCCCCGGAATCGGAGGCTACGAGCAGTACTTC; CDR3: CASSPGIGGYEQYF
V: TRBV7-2; D: TRBD2; J: TRBJ2-3; size: many; DNA: TGTGCCAGCAGCAAGGGACTAGCGGGAGCAGCAGATACGCAGTATTTT; CDR3: CASSKGLAGAADTQYF